A single sample gave rise to the 21 T cell receptor beta chains below, sequenced in a study of regulatory T cells in long-lasting Graves disease. Building the TCR beta libraries relied on iRepertoire HTBI primers, and CDR3 regions underwent Arm-PCR. TCRdb itself ran the multiplex PCR reads through MiXCR, one entry per CDR3 protein. The sample has some 250,000 distinct CDR3 sequences, 20% to 25% seen once. Indicated time point: newly diagnosed GD, antithyroid drugs for less than 3 months. After RNA was extracted from PBMCs, the TCR library was made from it. The sequenced sample was peripheral blood mononuclear cells (PBMCs), obtained at new diagnosis, from a patient treated with antithyroid drugs. These TCRs come from a female donor with Graves disease.

The chain has TRBV6-1 and TRBJ1-2; a possible D gene is TRBD1 (6 bases). The length of the CDR3 is 15 residues. V lost 7 bases to trimming and J lost 1 base, with 16 bases between them. CDR1 is MNHNS, CDR2 SASEGT, per germline. DNA for the CDR3: TGTGCCAGCAAGTTCAGGGGCGAGGGTAACTATGGCTACACCTTC. Translating it yields CASKFRGEGNYGYTF.

This clonotype occurred many times. The chain combines TRBV29-1 with TRBJ1-2; D is possibly TRBD1 (5 bases). The CDR3 spans 13 residues. Germline V gene sequence: CDR1 SQVTM, CDR2 ANQGSEA. Trimming left V 1 base short and J 6 bases short, with 12 bases between. CDR3 DNA: TGCAGCGTTGAAGGGGAGACAGAGGATGGCTACACCTTC. Its protein product is CSVEGETEDGYTF.

The chain employs TRBV18 and TRBJ2-7; no reliable D call. V was cut by 2 bases and J by 3 bases, with 8 bases left in between. This CDR3 region has 13 residues. Looked up from germline, CDR1 is KGHSH and CDR2 is LQKENI. The CDR3 reads CASSPAGDYEQYF. CDR3 in DNA: TGTGCCAGCTCACCAGCAGGTGACTACGAGCAGTACTTC.

This clonotype was seen many times. The chain links TRBV2 to TRBJ2-2, with 11 bases lining up with TRBD2. Per the germline V gene, CDR1 is SNHLY and CDR2 is FYNNEI. The CDR3 covers 15 residues. V trimming: 6 bases; J trimming: 4 bases; junction bases outside the gene matches: 4. CDR3 DNA sequence: TGTGCCAGCAGAAGTCTAGCGGGAGGCACCGGGGAGCTGTTTTTT. The encoded protein is CASRSLAGGTGELFF. The full variable domain, in which reference TRBV2 and TRBJ2-2 provide the parts outside the CDR3, is EPEVTQTPSHQVTQMGQEVILRCVPISNHLYFYWYRQILGQKVEFLVSFYNNEISEKSEIFDDQFSVERPDGSNFTLKIRSTKLEDSAMYFCASRSLAGGTGELFFGEGSRLTVL.

This clonotype was recorded once. This may stem from a read error, because a much larger clone lies one nucleotide away. The chain joins TRBV4-3 to TRBJ2-2; D not resolved. V was clipped by 6 bases and J by 0 bases, with 8 bases between them. CDR3 size: 14 residues. CDR1 is LGHNA, CDR2 YSLEER, per germline. The CDR3 nucleotides read TGCGCCAGCAGGGACGCCGCGAACACCGGGGAGCTGTTTTTT. It is translated as CASRDAANTGELFF.

J is TRBJ2-7 and V is TRBV20-1; D gene unclear. Trimming shortened V by 1 base and J by 3 bases, and 7 bases separated the two germline ends. Germline-derived CDR1 and CDR2 are DFQATT and SNEGSKA (reference sequence). The CDR3 contains 12 residues. The CDR3 DNA sequence: TGCAGTGCTAGAGCCCGCAGCTACGAGCAGTACTTC. Its translation is CSARARSYEQYF.

The V gene is TRBV20-1, the J gene TRBJ2-1; no clear D gene. In germline, CDR1 is DFQATT, CDR2 SNEGSKA (reference sequence). This CDR3 comprises 14 residues. The germline V and J ends were trimmed by 6 bases and 0 bases, with 12 bases remaining between them. The CDR3 here is CSAPSQVSYNEQFF. The CDR3 DNA reads TGCAGTGCGCCCTCGCAGGTCTCCTACAATGAGCAGTTCTTC.

This clonotype came up a few times. This sequence may be a read error, since a much larger clone differs from it by one base. V and J are TRBV5-4 and TRBJ2-1, with no clear D. V lost 3 bases to trimming and J lost 0 bases, with 4 bases between them. Germline-derived CDR1 and CDR2 are SGHNT and YYREEE (reference sequence). The CDR3 contains 13 residues. The CDR3 here is CASSWSSYNEQFF. CDR3 sequence (DNA): TGTGCCAGCAGCTGGAGCTCCTACAATGAGCAGTTCTTC.

This clonotype was detected many times. The rearrangement joins TRBV11-3 to TRBJ2-2; either TRBD1 or TRBD2 may supply D (5 bases each). Trimming left V 0 bases short and J 3 bases short, with 11 bases between. This CDR3 has 16 residues. Germline CDR1 and CDR2: SGHNT and YENEEA. The CDR3 sequence is CASSLEMLGDTGELFF. CDR3 DNA sequence: TGTGCCAGCAGCTTAGAGATGTTGGGGGACACCGGGGAGCTGTTTTTT.

This clonotype was found many times. The CDR3 DNA sequence: TGTGCCACCAACTACCAGGGGGCTCGAACTGAAGCTTTCTTT. Protein: CATNYQGARTEAFF. The V call is TRBV6-1, the J call TRBJ1-1; 8 bases map to TRBD1. Germline V gives CDR1 MNHNS, CDR2 SASEGT. Trimming cost V 10 bases and J 5 bases; bases outside gene matches: 12. The CDR3 extends over 14 amino acids.

This clonotype has ten or more counts. The CDR3 loop is CASRPGLESIEQFF. Here the CDR3 DNA reads TGTGCCAGCAGGCCGGGACTAGAGTCAATTGAGCAGTTCTTC. The gene calls are TRBV6-2 or TRBV6-3 and TRBJ2-1; 8 nucleotides align to TRBD2. Germline V gene sequence: CDR1 MNHEY, CDR2 SVGEGT. The CDR3 length is 14 residues. With 6 bases clipped from V and 9 bases from J, the junction kept 10 bases outside the gene matches.

The chain is built from TRBV12-3 or TRBV12-4 and TRBJ2-3; tentatively, D is TRBD1 (6 bases). The CDR3 has 15 residues. The germline V and J ends were trimmed by 6 bases and 2 bases, with 15 bases remaining between them. CDR3 sequence: CASSSTGNPTDTQYF. In nucleotides, the CDR3 is TGTGCCAGCAGCTCCACAGGGAATCCCACAGATACGCAGTATTTT.

Ten or more counts support this clonotype. The chain has TRBV2 and TRBJ2-7; D may be TRBD1 or TRBD2 (5 bases each). This CDR3 is 13 amino acids long. In germline, CDR1 is SNHLY, CDR2 FYNNEI. V lost 4 bases to trimming and J lost 6 bases, with 13 bases between them. The CDR3 reads CASSGQGRGEQYF. The CDR3 DNA sequence: TGTGCCAGCAGTGGTCAGGGCCGGGGCGAGCAGTACTTC.

This clonotype appeared a few times. A much larger clone sits a single nucleotide away, making a read error possible. The rearrangement links TRBV6-1 to TRBJ1-5; 7 bases map to TRBD1. V gave up 6 bases and J gave up 7 bases; unmatched junction bases: 12. The germline gives CDR1 MNHNS, CDR2 SASEGT. The CDR3 totals 15 residues. CDR3 sequence (DNA): TGTGCCAGCAGCCCCGAAGACAGGGCCTTACAGCCCCAGCATTTT. It yields the protein CASSPEDRALQPQHF.

Many counts were recorded for this clonotype. The V and J genes are TRBV11-2 and TRBJ2-7; D may be TRBD1 (7 bases). The CDR3 totals 19 residues. V was trimmed by 5 bases and J by 2 bases, leaving 28 bases between them. Germline V CDR1 and CDR2: SGHAT, FQNNGV. The CDR3 coding sequence is TGTGCCAGCAGCCCCCGAGGGACAGCCGACTACGGGACTCCCTACGAGCAGTACTTC. Amino acid sequence: CASSPRGTADYGTPYEQYF.

The genes are TRBV5-6 and TRBJ2-2; perhaps TRBD1 as D (5 bases). Looked up from germline, CDR1 is SGHDT and CDR2 is YYEEEE. V was clipped by 2 bases and J by 6 bases, with 8 bases between them. The CDR3 has 13 amino acids. The CDR3 loop reads CASSFQGAGELFF. As DNA, the CDR3 is TGTGCCAGCAGCTTTCAGGGTGCCGGGGAGCTGTTTTTT. The full variable domain, completed using reference TRBV5-6 and TRBJ2-2, is DAGVTQSPTHLIKTRGQQVTLRCSPKSGHDTVSWYQQALGQGPQFIFQYYEEEERQRGNFPDRFSGHQFPNYSSELNVNALLLGDSALYLCASSFQGAGELFFGEGSRLTVL.

This clonotype was observed at least ten times. The V and J genes are TRBV18 and TRBJ1-2, with TRBD1 matching 8 bases. The CDR3 loop spans 14 amino acids. V dropped 0 bases and J dropped 4; count of bases not matched to a gene: 1. Per the germline V gene, CDR1 is KGHSH and CDR2 is LQKENI. CDR3 sequence: CASSPPDRVYGYTF. DNA for the CDR3: TGTGCCAGCTCACCACCGGACAGGGTCTATGGCTACACCTTC. The variable domain in full, with the rest retrieved from reference TRBV18 and TRBJ1-2, is NAGVMQNPRHLVRRRGQEARLRCSPMKGHSHVYWYRQLPEEGLKFMVYLQKENIIDESGMPKERFSAEFPKEGPSILRIQQVVRGDSAAYFCASSPPDRVYGYTFGSGTRLTVV.

This clonotype was seen more than once but under ten times. A single base separates this from a much larger clone, so it may be a read error. V and J are TRBV30 and TRBJ1-5; 7 bases align to TRBD1. This CDR3 has 15 amino acids. Germline trimming cut 1 base from V and 4 bases from J; bases unmatched to any gene: 7. Germline-derived CDR1 and CDR2 are GTSNPN and SVGIG (reference sequence). The DNA of the CDR3 is TGTGCCTGGAGTGGCTGGACAGGAAGGAATCAGCCCCAGCATTTT. Its protein product is CAWSGWTGRNQPQHF.

The V gene is TRBV28, the J gene TRBJ2-5; the D gene is possibly TRBD1 (6 bases). V was shortened by 2 bases and J by 5 bases, with 12 bases between the two germline ends. The CDR3 has 14 amino acids. Per germline, CDR1 MDHEN and CDR2 SYDVKM. The CDR3 coding sequence is TGTGCCAGCAGTTTACCACAGGGATCGGAGACCCAGTACTTC. Residues: CASSLPQGSETQYF.

There are many counts of this clonotype. The chain recombines TRBV6-1 with TRBJ2-1; the D call may be TRBD1 or TRBD2 (5 bases each). V lost 6 bases and J 4 bases, leaving 16 bases between the germline ends. Per germline, CDR1 MNHNS and CDR2 SASEGT. This CDR3 spans 15 amino acids. The CDR3 DNA reads TGTGCCAGCAGAGCTGGGGGTTCTTTGTACAATGAGCAGTTCTTC. It yields the protein CASRAGGSLYNEQFF.

The chain's CDR3 is CASSLSSGGWQYF. The CDR3 nucleotides are TGTGCCAGCAGTTTATCTAGCGGGGGGTGGCAGTACTTC. The chain recombines TRBV28 with TRBJ2-7, with 11 bases matching TRBD2. V lost 1 base, J lost 9 bases, and 2 bases stayed unmatched. The V gene's germline CDR1 is MDHEN and CDR2 SYDVKM. The CDR3 spans 13 residues.